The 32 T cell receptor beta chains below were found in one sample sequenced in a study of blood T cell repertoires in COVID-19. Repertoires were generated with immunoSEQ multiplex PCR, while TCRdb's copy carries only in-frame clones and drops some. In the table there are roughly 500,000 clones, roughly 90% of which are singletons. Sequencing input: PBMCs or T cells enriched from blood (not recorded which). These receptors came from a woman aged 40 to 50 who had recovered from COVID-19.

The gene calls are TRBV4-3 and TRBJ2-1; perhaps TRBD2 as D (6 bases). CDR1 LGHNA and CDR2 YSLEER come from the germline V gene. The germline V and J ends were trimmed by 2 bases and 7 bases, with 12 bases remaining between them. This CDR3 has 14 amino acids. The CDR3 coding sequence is TGCGCCAGCAGCCAATCGGCAGGGAGGAATGAGCAGTTCTTC. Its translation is CASSQSAGRNEQFF.

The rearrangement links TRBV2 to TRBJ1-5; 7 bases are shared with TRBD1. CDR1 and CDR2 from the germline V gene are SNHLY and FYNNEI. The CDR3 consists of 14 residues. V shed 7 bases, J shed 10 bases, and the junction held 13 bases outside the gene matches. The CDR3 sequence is CASTKQGPQEPQHF. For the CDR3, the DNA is TGTGCCAGCACAAAACAGGGGCCCCAGGAACCCCAGCATTTT. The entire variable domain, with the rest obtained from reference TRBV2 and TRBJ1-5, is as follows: EPEVTQTPSHQVTQMGQEVILRCVPISNHLYFYWYRQILGQKVEFLVSFYNNEISEKSEIFDDQFSVERPDGSNFTLKIRSTKLEDSAMYFCASTKQGPQEPQHFGDGTRLSIL.

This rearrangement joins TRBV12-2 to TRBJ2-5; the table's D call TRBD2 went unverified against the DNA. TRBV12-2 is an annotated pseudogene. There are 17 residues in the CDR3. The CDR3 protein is CASRSKQGGRARETQYF. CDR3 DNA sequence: TGTGCAAGTCGCTCCAAGCAGGGCGGGAGGGCCAGAGAGACCCAGTACTTC.

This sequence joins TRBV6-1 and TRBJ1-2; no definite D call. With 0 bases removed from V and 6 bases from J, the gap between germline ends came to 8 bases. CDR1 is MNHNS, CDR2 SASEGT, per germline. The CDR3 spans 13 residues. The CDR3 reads CASSEAGSDGYTF. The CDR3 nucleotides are TGTGCCAGCAGTGAAGCAGGGAGCGATGGCTACACCTTC.

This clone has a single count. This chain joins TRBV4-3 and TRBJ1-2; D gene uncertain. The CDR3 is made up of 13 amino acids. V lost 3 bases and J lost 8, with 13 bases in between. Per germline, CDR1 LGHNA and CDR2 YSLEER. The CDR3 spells CASSQTSVGGYTF. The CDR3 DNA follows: TGCGCCAGCAGCCAGACCTCGGTGGGCGGCTACACCTTC.

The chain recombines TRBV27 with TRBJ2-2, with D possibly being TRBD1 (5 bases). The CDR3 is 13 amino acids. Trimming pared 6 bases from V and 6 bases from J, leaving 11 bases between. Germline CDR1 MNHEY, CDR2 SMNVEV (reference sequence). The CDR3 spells CASSRKGPGELFF. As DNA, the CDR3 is TGTGCCAGCAGCCGAAAGGGGCCCGGGGAGCTGTTTTTT.

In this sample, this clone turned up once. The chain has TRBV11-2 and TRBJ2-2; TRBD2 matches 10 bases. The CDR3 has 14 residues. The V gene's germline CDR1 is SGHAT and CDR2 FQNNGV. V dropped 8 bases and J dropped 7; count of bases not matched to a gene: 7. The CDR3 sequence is CASLPAGGLGELFF. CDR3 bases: TGTGCCAGCTTGCCAGCGGGAGGGCTCGGGGAGCTGTTTTTT.

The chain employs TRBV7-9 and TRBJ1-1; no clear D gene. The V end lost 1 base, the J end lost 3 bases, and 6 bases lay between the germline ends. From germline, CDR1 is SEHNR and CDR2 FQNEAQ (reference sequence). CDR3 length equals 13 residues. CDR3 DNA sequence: TGTGCCAGCAGCTTAGACAGCTACACTGAAGCTTTCTTT. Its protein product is CASSLDSYTEAFF.

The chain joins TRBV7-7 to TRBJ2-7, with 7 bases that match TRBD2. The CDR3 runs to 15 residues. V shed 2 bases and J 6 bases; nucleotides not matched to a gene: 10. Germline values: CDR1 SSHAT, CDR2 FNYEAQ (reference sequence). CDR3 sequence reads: CASSLSAGVNSEQYF. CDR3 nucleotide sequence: TGTGCCAGCAGCTTAAGTGCGGGAGTCAACTCCGAGCAGTACTTC. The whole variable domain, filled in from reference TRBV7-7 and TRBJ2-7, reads GAGVSQSPRYKVTKRGQDVTLRCDPISSHATLYWYQQALGQGPEFLTYFNYEAQPDKSGLPSDRFSAERPEGSISTLTIQRTEQRDSAMYRCASSLSAGVNSEQYFGPGTRLTVT.

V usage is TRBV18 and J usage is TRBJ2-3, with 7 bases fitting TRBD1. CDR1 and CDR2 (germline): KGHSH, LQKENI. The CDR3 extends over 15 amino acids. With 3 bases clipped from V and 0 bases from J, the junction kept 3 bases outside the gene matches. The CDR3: CASSPPGGSTDTQYF. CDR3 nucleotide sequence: TGTGCCAGCTCACCCCCAGGGGGTAGCACAGATACGCAGTATTTT.

CDR3 coding DNA: TGTGCCAGCAGCCGAACAATTTACGAGCAGTACTTC. This encodes CASSRTIYEQYF. The chain has TRBV7-9 and TRBJ2-7, with D unresolved. The CDR3 sequence is 12 residues long. Between the trimmed V and J ends, which lost 5 bases and 4 bases, there was a span of 9 bases. Germline-derived CDR1 and CDR2 are SEHNR and FQNEAQ (reference sequence). The variable domain in full, completed from reference TRBV7-9 and TRBJ2-7, reads DTGVSQNPRHKITKRGQNVTFRCDPISEHNRLYWYRQTLGQGPEFLTYFQNEAQLEKSRLLSDRFSAERPKGSFSTLEIQRTEQGDSAMYLCASSRTIYEQYFGPGTRLTVT.

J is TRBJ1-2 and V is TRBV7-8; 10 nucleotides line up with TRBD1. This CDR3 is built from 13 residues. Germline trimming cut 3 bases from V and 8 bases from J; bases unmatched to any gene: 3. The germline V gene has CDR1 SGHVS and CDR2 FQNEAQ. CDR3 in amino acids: CASSFRTGGGYTF. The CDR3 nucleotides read TGTGCCAGCAGCTTCCGGACAGGGGGAGGCTACACCTTC.

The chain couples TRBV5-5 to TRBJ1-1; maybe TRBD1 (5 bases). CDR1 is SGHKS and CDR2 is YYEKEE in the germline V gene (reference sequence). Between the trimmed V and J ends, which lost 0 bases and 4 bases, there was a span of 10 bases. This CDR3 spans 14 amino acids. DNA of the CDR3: TGTGCCAGCAGCTTGGGACAGTTGTTCACTGAAGCTTTCTTT. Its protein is CASSLGQLFTEAFF.

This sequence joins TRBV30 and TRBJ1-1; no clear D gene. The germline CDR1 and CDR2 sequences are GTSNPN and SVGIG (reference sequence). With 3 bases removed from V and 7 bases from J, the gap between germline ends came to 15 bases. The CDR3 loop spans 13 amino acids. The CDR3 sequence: CAWRWTSAGEAFF. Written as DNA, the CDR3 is TGTGCCTGGAGGTGGACTTCGGCTGGTGAAGCTTTCTTT.

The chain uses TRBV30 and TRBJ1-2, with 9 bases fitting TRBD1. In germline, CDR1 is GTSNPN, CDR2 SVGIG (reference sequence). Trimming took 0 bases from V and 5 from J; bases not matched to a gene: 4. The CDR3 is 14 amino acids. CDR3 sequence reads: CAWSVGTGSYGYTF. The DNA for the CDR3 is TGTGCCTGGAGTGTAGGGACAGGGTCTTATGGCTACACCTTC.

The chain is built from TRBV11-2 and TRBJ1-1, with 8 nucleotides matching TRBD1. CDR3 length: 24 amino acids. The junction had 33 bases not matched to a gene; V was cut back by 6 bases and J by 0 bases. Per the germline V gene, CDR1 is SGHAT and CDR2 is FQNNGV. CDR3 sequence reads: CASSLPHHLPWTGIGGPMNTEAFF. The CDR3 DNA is TGTGCCAGCAGTTTACCCCACCATCTTCCATGGACAGGGATTGGGGGTCCCATGAACACTGAAGCTTTCTTT. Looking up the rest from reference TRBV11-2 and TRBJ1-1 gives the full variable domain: EAGVAQSPRYKIIEKRQSVAFWCNPISGHATLYWYQQILGQGPKLLIQFQNNGVVDDSQLPKDRFSAERLKGVDSTLKIQPAKLEDSAVYLCASSLPHHLPWTGIGGPMNTEAFFGQGTRLTVV.

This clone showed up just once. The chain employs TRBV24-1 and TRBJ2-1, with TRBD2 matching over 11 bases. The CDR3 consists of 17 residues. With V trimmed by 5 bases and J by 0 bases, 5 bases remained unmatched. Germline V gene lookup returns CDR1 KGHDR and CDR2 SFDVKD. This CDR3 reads CATSALAGGSSYNEQFF. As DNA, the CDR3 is TGTGCCACCAGTGCTTTAGCGGGAGGGAGCTCCTACAATGAGCAGTTCTTC.

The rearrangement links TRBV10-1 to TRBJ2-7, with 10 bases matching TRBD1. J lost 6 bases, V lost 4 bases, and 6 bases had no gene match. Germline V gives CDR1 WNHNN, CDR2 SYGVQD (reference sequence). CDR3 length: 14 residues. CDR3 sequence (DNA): TGCGCCAGCAGTGGGGGGACAGGGGAGTCCGAGCAGTACTTC. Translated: CASSGGTGESEQYF.

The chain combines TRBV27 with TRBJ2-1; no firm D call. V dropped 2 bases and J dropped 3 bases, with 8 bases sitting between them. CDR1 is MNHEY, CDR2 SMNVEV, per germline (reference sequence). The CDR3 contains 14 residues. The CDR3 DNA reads TGTGCCAGCAGTTTAATCAACAGCTACAATGAGCAGTTCTTC. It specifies CASSLINSYNEQFF.

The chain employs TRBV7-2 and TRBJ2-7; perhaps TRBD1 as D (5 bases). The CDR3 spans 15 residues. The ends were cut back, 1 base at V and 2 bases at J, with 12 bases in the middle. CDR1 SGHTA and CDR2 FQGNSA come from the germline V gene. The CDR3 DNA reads TGTGCCAGCAGCTTAGATCCAGGGCCAACCTACGAGCAGTACTTC. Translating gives CASSLDPGPTYEQYF.

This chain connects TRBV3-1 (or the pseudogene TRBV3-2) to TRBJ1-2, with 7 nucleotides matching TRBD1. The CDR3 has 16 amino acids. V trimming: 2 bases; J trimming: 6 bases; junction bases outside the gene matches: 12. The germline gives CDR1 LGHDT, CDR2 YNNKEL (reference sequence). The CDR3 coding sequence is TGTGCCAGCAGCCAAACCCTGACAGGGACAGAGAATGGCTACACCTTC. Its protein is CASSQTLTGTENGYTF.

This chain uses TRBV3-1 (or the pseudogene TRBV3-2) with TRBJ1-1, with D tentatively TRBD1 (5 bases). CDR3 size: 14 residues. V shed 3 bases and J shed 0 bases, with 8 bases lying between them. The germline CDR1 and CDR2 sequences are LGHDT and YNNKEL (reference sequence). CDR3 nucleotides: TGTGCCAGCAGCCAGGGGCTCATGAACACTGAAGCTTTCTTT. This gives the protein CASSQGLMNTEAFF.

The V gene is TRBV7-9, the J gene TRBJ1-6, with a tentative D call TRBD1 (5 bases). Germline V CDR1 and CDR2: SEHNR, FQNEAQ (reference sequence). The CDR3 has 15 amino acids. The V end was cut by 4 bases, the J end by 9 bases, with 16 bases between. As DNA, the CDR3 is TGTGCCAGCAGCTCGCCCCAGGGTCTGGTTTCACCCCTCCACTTT. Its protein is CASSSPQGLVSPLHF.

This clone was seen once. The CDR3 spells CASSLGTGVGEQYF. The CDR3 bases are TGTGCCAGCAGCTTGGGAACAGGGGTCGGCGAGCAGTACTTC. The rearrangement joins TRBV5-6 to TRBJ2-7, with TRBD1 identical over 7 bases. V shed 0 bases, J shed 6 bases, and the junction held 6 bases outside the gene matches. Germline V lookup: CDR1 SGHDT, CDR2 YYEEEE. This CDR3 is built from 14 residues. The full variable domain, with the rest looked up from reference TRBV5-6 and TRBJ2-7, is DAGVTQSPTHLIKTRGQQVTLRCSPKSGHDTVSWYQQALGQGPQFIFQYYEEEERQRGNFPDRFSGHQFPNYSSELNVNALLLGDSALYLCASSLGTGVGEQYFGPGTRLTVT.

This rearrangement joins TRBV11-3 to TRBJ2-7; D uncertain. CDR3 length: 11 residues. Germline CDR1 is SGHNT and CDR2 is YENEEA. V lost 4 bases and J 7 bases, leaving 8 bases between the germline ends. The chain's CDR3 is CASSSGWEQYF. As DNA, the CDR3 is TGTGCCAGCAGCTCCGGGTGGGAGCAGTACTTC.

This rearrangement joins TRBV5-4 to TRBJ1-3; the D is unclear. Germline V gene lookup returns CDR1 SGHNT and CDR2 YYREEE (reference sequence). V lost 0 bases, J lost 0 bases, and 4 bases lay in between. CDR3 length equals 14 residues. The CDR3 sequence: CASSLGSSGNTIYF. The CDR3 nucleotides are TGTGCCAGCAGCTTGGGCAGCTCTGGAAACACCATATATTTT.

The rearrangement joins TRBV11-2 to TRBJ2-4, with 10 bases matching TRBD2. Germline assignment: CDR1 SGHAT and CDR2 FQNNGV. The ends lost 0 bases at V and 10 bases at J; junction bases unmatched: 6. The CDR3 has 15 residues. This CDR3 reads CASSLETSGKAIQYF. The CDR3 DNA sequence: TGTGCCAGCAGCTTAGAAACTAGCGGGAAGGCTATTCAGTACTTC.

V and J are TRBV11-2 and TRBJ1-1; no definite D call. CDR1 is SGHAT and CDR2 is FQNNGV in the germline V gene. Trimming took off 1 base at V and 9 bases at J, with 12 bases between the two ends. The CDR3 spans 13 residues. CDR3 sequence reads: CASSLGGAQKAFF. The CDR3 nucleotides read TGTGCCAGCAGCTTAGGGGGAGCGCAGAAAGCTTTCTTT.

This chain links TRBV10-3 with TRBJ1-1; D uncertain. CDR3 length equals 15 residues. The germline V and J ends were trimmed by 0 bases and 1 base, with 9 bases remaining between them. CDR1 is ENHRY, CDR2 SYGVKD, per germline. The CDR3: CAISESRQPNTEAFF. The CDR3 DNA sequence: TGTGCCATCAGTGAGTCCAGGCAGCCGAACACTGAAGCTTTCTTT.

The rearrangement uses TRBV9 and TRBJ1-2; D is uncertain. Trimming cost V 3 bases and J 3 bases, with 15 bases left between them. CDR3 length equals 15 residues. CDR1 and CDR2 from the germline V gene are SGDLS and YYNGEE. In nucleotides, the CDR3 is TGTGCCAGCAGCGAGGATCCGGGTTCTTACTATGGCTACACCTTC. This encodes CASSEDPGSYYGYTF.

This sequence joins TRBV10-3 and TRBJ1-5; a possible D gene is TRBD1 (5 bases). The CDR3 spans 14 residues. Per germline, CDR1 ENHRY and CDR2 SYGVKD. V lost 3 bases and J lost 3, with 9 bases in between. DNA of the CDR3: TGTGCCATCAGTGACAGGGTTAACAATCAGCCCCAGCATTTT. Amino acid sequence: CAISDRVNNQPQHF.

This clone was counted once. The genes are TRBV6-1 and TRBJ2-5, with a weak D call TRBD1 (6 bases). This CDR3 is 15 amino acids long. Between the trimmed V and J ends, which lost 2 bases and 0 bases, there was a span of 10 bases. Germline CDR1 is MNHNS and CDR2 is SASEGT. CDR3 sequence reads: CASSEQGHYQETQYF. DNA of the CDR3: TGTGCCAGCAGTGAACAGGGACATTACCAAGAGACCCAGTACTTC.